These 20 T cell receptor beta chains came from one sample sequenced in a study of a mutant IDH1 vaccine in newly diagnosed glioma. The time point is: week 23, last vaccination. In every dose of vaccine, 300 ug of mutant IDH1 20-mer peptide was given alongside topical imiquimod. Their specific antigens are unknown. The repertoire was sequenced with immunoSEQ multiplex PCR; TCRdb's copy has only in-frame clones and lacks some. Among more than 55,000 clones listed, approximately 78% were seen once. This specimen was PBMCs, taken from a glioma patient whose treatment included an IDH1 peptide vaccine. These receptors originate from a woman between 35 and 50 years old with glioma. Some clones in this sample may be carry-over from other donors' samples.

This clone was recorded once. This rearrangement joins TRBV2 to TRBJ2-3, with D possibly called TRBD1 or TRBD2 (7 bases each). CDR3 length: 15 amino acids. Between the trimmed V and J ends, which lost 5 bases and 3 bases, there was a span of 15 bases. CDR1 is SNHLY and CDR2 is FYNNEI in the germline V gene. The CDR3 here is CASSFAGGGTDTQYF. The CDR3 DNA reads as TGTGCCAGCAGTTTTGCAGGGGGGGGGACAGATACGCAGTATTTT. Combining the CDR3 with reference TRBV2 and TRBJ2-3 gives the whole variable domain EPEVTQTPSHQVTQMGQEVILRCVPISNHLYFYWYRQILGQKVEFLVSFYNNEISEKSEIFDDQFSVERPDGSNFTLKIRSTKLEDSAMYFCASSFAGGGTDTQYFGPGTRLTVL.

The chain couples TRBV14 to TRBJ2-7; TRBD2 matches at 16 bases. V lost 4 bases, J lost 4 bases, and 10 bases stayed unmatched. CDR1 SGHDN and CDR2 FVKESK come from the germline V gene. This CDR3 contains 18 residues. As DNA, the CDR3 is TGTGCCAGCAGCCCGGGACTAGCGGGGGGGCCAATAGGATACGAGCAGTACTTC. Its protein is CASSPGLAGGPIGYEQYF. Full variable domain (rest looked up from reference TRBV14 and TRBJ2-7): EAGVTQFPSHSVIEKGQTVTLRCDPISGHDNLYWYRRVMGKEIKFLLHFVKESKQDESGMPNNRFLAERTGGTYSTLKVQPAELEDSGVYFCASSPGLAGGPIGYEQYFGPGTRLTVT.

The chain recombines TRBV5-1 with TRBJ2-1; 7 bases are a match to TRBD1. Trimming cost V 3 bases and J 9 bases; bases outside gene matches: 6. This CDR3 spans 13 amino acids. Germline V CDR1 and CDR2: SGHRS, YFSETQ. Here the CDR3 DNA reads TGCGCCAGCAGCTGGGGGACAGACACTGAGCAGTTCTTC. Its translation: CASSWGTDTEQFF.

The chain has TRBV9 and TRBJ1-2; tentative D call: TRBD1 (5 bases). The CDR3 has 16 residues. V lost 0 bases and J 0 bases, leaving 12 bases between the germline ends. Germline-derived CDR1 and CDR2 are SGDLS and YYNGEE. CDR3 loop: CASSVGDRLTNYGYTF. The CDR3 coding sequence is TGTGCCAGCAGCGTAGGTGACAGACTCACTAACTATGGCTACACCTTC.

The chain joins TRBV6-5 to TRBJ1-2; D ambiguous. This CDR3 region has 15 residues. Deletions cut 0 bases from V and 4 bases from J, with 12 bases between. Germline V lookup: CDR1 MNHEY, CDR2 SVGAGI. Here the CDR3 DNA reads TGTGCCAGCAGTTACTCGGGTGGGGAAGGCTATGGCTACACCTTC. Amino acid sequence: CASSYSGGEGYGYTF.

The V call is TRBV30, the J call TRBJ2-7, with 10 positions matching TRBD1. Germline lookup yields CDR1 GTSNPN and CDR2 SVGIG (reference sequence). V lost 4 bases, J lost 2 bases, and 8 bases stayed unmatched. CDR3 size: 15 residues. The CDR3 protein is CAWKAGTGETYEQYF. CDR3 coding DNA: TGTGCCTGGAAAGCCGGGACAGGGGAAACCTACGAGCAGTACTTC.

This chain connects TRBV29-1 to TRBJ1-2, with no clear D. CDR3 length: 12 amino acids. With 6 bases removed from V and 3 bases from J, the gap between germline ends came to 11 bases. Germline CDR1 reads SQVTM; CDR2 reads ANQGSEA. CDR3: CSVLTGDYGYTF. DNA of the CDR3: TGCAGCGTCCTCACCGGAGACTATGGCTACACCTTC.

This clone was counted only a few times. The rearrangement uses TRBV7-9 and TRBJ1-1; TRBD1 matches 7 bases. Germline V gene lookup returns CDR1 SEHNR and CDR2 FQNEAQ (reference sequence). With 4 bases clipped from V and 5 bases from J, the junction kept 7 bases outside the gene matches. CDR3 length: 14 amino acids. The CDR3 DNA reads TGTGCCAGCAGCTCAACAGGGGCCCGGACTGAAGCTTTCTTT. The encoded protein is CASSSTGARTEAFF.

The chain is built from TRBV5-1 and TRBJ1-3; unclear D gene. V lost 0 bases and J 4 bases, leaving 8 bases between the germline ends. The CDR3 is made up of 14 amino acids. Germline values: CDR1 SGHRS, CDR2 YFSETQ. The CDR3 here is CASSLGSPGNTIYF. The CDR3 nucleotides read TGCGCCAGCAGCTTGGGCTCCCCCGGAAACACCATATATTTT.

In the case of this clone: It is unclear where the CDR3 begins or ends on the DNA, so no DNA is shown, and the CDR3 is as TCRdb lists it. The rearrangement links TRBV19 to TRBJ1-6. The CDR3 is 16 residues long, ends included. CDR1 is LNHDA and CDR2 is SQIVND in the germline V gene (reference sequence). This CDR3 reads CASSISFFGPFSPLHF.

This clone was recorded only once. The J gene is TRBJ2-5, the V gene TRBV5-1, with 10 bases identical to TRBD1. Trimming at V came to 2 bases and at J to 1 base, leaving 5 bases not matched to a gene. This CDR3 contains 16 residues. Per the germline V gene, CDR1 is SGHRS and CDR2 is YFSETQ. The CDR3 is CASSFGDRGPQETQYF. The DNA for the CDR3 is TGCGCCAGCAGCTTTGGGGACAGGGGACCCCAAGAGACCCAGTACTTC.

The chain couples TRBV5-6 to TRBJ1-2, with 7 bases identical to TRBD1. J gave up 5 bases and V 4 bases, and 8 bases lay outside the gene matches. This CDR3 comprises 14 residues. The germline CDR1 and CDR2 sequences are SGHDT and YYEEEE. CDR3 DNA sequence: TGTGCCAGCAGCACAACCACGACAGGGTATGGCTACACCTTC. As protein: CASSTTTTGYGYTF.

In DNA form, the CDR3 reads TGTGCCAGCAGCTTAGAAGGGCAGGGCAGGAGAAGTACTGAAGCTTTCTTT. This codes for CASSLEGQGRRSTEAFF. This chain uses TRBV7-2 with TRBJ1-1; TRBD1 might be the D (5 bases). V lost 1 base and J 5 bases, leaving 20 bases between the germline ends. There are 17 residues in the CDR3. CDR1 and CDR2 from the germline V gene are SGHTA and FQGNSA.

This clone turned up a few times. The V gene is TRBV5-4, the J gene TRBJ2-3; 16 nucleotides agree with TRBD2. Germline CDR1 and CDR2: SGHNT and YYREEE (reference sequence). Trimming at V came to 3 bases and at J to 7 bases, leaving 8 bases not matched to a gene. The CDR3 runs to 17 residues. CDR3 DNA sequence: TGTGCCAGCAGCTCCGGGACTAGCGGGGGGGCCGGAAATACGCAGTATTTT. Encoded protein: CASSSGTSGGAGNTQYF.

The chain couples TRBV5-1 to TRBJ2-1; 10 bases match TRBD1. This CDR3 comprises 16 residues. J lost 4 bases, V lost 3 bases, and 7 bases had no gene match. Germline CDR1 reads SGHRS; CDR2 reads YFSETQ. For the CDR3, the DNA is TGCGCCAGCAGCTCAGACCGGGACAGGGGTTACAATGAGCAGTTCTTC. It specifies CASSSDRDRGYNEQFF.

This clone was seen just once. J is TRBJ2-1 and V is TRBV30; D is ambiguous. V gave up 0 bases and J gave up 0 bases, with 3 bases separating them. Germline lookup yields CDR1 GTSNPN and CDR2 SVGIG (reference sequence). This CDR3 is built from 13 residues. The CDR3 bases are TGTGCCTGGAGTGTAGGCTCCTACAATGAGCAGTTCTTC. This sequence encodes CAWSVGSYNEQFF.

The chain employs TRBV30 and TRBJ1-1; 9 nucleotides line up with TRBD1. V was clipped by 1 base and J by 3 bases; unmatched bases: 9. The CDR3 consists of 16 residues. Looked up from germline, CDR1 is GTSNPN and CDR2 is SVGIG (reference sequence). CDR3 amino acids: CAWSGPDRGRDTEAFF. The CDR3 coding sequence is TGTGCCTGGAGTGGCCCGGACAGGGGACGGGACACTGAAGCTTTCTTT. Complete variable domain (other parts from reference TRBV30 and TRBJ1-1): SQTIHQWPATLVQPVGSPLSLECTVEGTSNPNLYWYRQAAGRGLQLLFYSVGIGQISSEVPQNLSASRPQDRQFILSSKKLLLSDSGFYLCAWSGPDRGRDTEAFFGQGTRLTVV.

The chain carries TRBV2 and TRBJ2-1, with a possible D match to TRBD1 (6 bases). CDR3 length: 13 residues. Trimming cost V 8 bases and J 4 bases, with 12 bases left between them. Germline V gives CDR1 SNHLY, CDR2 FYNNEI. The CDR3 region is CASPRTDYNEQFF. The CDR3 DNA follows: TGTGCCAGCCCCCGGACAGATTACAATGAGCAGTTCTTC.

The chain combines TRBV19 with TRBJ1-2, with D unresolved. This CDR3 is built from 13 residues. Germline V gives CDR1 LNHDA, CDR2 SQIVND (reference sequence). The ends were cut back, 3 bases at V and 8 bases at J, with 13 bases in the middle. The CDR3 loop reads CASSIALGQGYTF. The CDR3 DNA reads as TGTGCCAGTAGTATCGCCCTCGGCCAGGGCTACACCTTC. The complete variable domain, with remaining parts taken from reference TRBV19 and TRBJ1-2, reads DGGITQSPKYLFRKEGQNVTLSCEQNLNHDAMYWYRQDPGQGLRLIYYSQIVNDFQKGDIAEGYSVSREKKESFPLTVTSAQKNPTAFYLCASSIALGQGYTFGSGTRLTVV.

V usage is TRBV5-8 and J usage is TRBJ1-4; the match to TRBD1 covers 10 bases. CDR1 SGHTS and CDR2 YDEGEE come from the germline V gene. Trimming took 3 bases from V and 3 from J; bases not matched to a gene: 8. The CDR3 totals 17 residues. In nucleotides, the CDR3 is TGTGCCAGCAGCTCCCGGGACAGGGGACGGGCTAATGAAAAACTGTTTTTT. It codes for CASSSRDRGRANEKLFF.